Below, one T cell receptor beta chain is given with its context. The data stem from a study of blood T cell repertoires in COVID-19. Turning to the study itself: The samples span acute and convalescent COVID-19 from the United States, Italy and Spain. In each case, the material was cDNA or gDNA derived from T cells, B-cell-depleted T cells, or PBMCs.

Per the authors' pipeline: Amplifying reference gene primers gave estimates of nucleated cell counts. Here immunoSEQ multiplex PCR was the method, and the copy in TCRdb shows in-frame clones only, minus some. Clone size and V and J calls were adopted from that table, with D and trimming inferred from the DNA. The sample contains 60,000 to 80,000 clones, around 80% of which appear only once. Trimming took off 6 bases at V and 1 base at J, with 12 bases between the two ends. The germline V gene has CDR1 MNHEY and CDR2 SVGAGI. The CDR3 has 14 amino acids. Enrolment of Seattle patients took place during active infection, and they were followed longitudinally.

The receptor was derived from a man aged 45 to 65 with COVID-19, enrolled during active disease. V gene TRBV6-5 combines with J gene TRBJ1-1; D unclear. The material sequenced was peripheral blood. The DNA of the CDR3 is TGTGCCAGCAGCTTGAGCCGTGGGAACACTGAAGCTTTCTTT. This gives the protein CASSLSRGNTEAFF.